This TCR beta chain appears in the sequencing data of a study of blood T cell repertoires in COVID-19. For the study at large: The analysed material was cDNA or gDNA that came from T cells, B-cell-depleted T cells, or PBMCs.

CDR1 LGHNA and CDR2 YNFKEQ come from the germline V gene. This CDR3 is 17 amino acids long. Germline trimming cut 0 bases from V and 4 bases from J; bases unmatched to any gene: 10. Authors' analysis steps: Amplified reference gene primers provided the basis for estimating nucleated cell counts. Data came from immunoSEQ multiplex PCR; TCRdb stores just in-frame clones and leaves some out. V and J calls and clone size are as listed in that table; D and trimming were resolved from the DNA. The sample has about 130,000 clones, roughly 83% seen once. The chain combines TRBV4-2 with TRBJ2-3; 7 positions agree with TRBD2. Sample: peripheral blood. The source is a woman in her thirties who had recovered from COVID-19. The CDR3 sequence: CASSQDPAGSLPDTQYF. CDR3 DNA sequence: TGTGCCAGCAGCCAAGATCCAGCGGGGAGTCTCCCAGATACGCAGTATTTT.